Below, one T cell receptor (beta chain) is given with its context. The record originates from a study of blood T cell repertoires in COVID-19. Germline loops: CDR1 LGHNT, CDR2 FRNRAP. There are 12 residues in the CDR3. The V end lost 5 bases, the J end lost 6 bases, and 8 bases lay between the germline ends. Study processing details: Using reference gene primer amplification, nucleated cell counts were estimated. Assay: immunoSEQ multiplex PCR; the TCRdb copy retains only in-frame clones and omits some. That table supplies the V and J calls and clone size; D and trimming were determined from the DNA. Here the sample spans approximately 22,000 clones, 89% being singletons.

This receptor was identified in a human donor in a cohort sampled during active COVID-19. This rearrangement joins TRBV12-5 to TRBJ2-1; D remains unclear. Sequencing was performed on peripheral blood. CDR3 residues: CASGPTPNEQFF. DNA for the CDR3: TGTGCTAGTGGTCCGACACCCAATGAGCAGTTCTTC.